The clone carrying this TCR beta chain has only one observation. The antigen is undetermined. TCR sequencing covered a few patients who responded to pembrolizumab. The sample originates from a study of PD-1 blockade in mismatch repair-deficient tumors. At the level of the study: Enrolled about 2012-2016, patients had progressing, pretreated mismatch repair-deficient cancers of approximately 13 types.

The protocol was immunoSEQ multiplex PCR, while the TCRdb copy is restricted to in-frame clones and leaves out a portion. The sample consists of 120,000 or so clones, around 83% of them appearing once. This CDR3 has 13 residues. Whole-study findings and limits: Tumor-resident clones, often absent from pretreatment blood, expanded after pembrolizumab and then contracted.

The source was peripheral blood, collected 44 weeks after starting pembrolizumab. This TCR was recovered from an adult with mismatch repair-deficient cancer. The rearrangement joins TRBV21-1 to TRBJ2-1; the tabulated D call, TRBD1, remains unverified against the DNA. TRBV21-1 is tagged as a pseudogene. The CDR3: CASSKKHTNEQFF. The CDR3 DNA reads as TGTGCCAGCAGCAAAAAACACACCAATGAGCAGTTCTTC.